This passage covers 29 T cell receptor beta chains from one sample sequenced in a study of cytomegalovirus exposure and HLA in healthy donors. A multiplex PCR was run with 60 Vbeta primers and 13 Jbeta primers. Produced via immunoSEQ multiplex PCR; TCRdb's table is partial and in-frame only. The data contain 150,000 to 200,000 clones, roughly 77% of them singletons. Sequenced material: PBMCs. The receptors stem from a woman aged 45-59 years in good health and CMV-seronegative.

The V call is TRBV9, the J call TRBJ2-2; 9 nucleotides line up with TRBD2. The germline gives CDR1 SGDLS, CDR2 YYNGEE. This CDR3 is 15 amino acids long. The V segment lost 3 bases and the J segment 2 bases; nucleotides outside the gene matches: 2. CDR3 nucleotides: TGTGCCAGCAGCGGACTAGCGGAAAACACCGGGGAGCTGTTTTTT. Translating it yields CASSGLAENTGELFF. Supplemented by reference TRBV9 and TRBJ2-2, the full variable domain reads DSGVTQTPKHLITATGQRVTLRCSPRSGDLSVYWYQQSLDQGLQFLIQYYNGEERAKGNILERFSAQQFPDLHSELNLSSLELGDSALYFCASSGLAENTGELFFGEGSRLTVL.

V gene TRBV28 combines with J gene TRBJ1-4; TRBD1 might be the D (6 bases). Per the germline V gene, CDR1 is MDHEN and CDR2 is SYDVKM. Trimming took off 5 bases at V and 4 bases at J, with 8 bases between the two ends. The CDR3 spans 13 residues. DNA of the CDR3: TGTGCCAGCAGTCAGGGGAATAATGAAAAACTGTTTTTT. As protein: CASSQGNNEKLFF.

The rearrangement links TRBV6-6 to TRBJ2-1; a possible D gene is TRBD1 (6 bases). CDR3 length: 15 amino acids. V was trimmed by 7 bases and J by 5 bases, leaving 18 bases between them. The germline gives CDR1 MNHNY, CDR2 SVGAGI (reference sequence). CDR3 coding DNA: TGTGCCAGCACCGACCCCCGGGACAAGGACAATGAGCAGTTCTTC. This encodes CASTDPRDKDNEQFF.

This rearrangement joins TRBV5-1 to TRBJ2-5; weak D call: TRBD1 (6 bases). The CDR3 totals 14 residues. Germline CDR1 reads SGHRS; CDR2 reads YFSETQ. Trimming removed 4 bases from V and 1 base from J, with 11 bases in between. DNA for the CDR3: TGCGCCAGCAGCCGAACAGGGACCCAAGAGACCCAGTACTTC. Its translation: CASSRTGTQETQYF. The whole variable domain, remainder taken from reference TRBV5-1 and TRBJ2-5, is KAGVTQTPRYLIKTRGQQVTLSCSPISGHRSVSWYQQTPGQGLQFLFEYFSETQRNKGNFPGRFSGRQFSNSRSEMNVSTLELGDSALYLCASSRTGTQETQYFGPGTRLLVL.

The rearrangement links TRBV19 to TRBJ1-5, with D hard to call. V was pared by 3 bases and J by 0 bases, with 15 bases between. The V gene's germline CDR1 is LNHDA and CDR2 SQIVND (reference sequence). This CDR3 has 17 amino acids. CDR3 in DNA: TGTGCCAGTAGTATTGAACATATAGGAGTTAGCAATCAGCCCCAGCATTTT. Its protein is CASSIEHIGVSNQPQHF.

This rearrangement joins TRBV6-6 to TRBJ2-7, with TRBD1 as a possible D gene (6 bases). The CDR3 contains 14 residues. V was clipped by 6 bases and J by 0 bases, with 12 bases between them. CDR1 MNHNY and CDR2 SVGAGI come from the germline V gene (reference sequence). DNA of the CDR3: TGTGCCAGCAGCCCAGGGGTAAGCTCCTACGAGCAGTACTTC. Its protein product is CASSPGVSSYEQYF.

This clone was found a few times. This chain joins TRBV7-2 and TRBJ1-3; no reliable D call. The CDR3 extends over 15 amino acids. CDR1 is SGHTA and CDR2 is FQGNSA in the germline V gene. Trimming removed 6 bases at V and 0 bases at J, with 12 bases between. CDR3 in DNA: TGTGCCAGCAGTATGGTGGGGAGCTCTGGAAACACCATATATTTT. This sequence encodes CASSMVGSSGNTIYF.

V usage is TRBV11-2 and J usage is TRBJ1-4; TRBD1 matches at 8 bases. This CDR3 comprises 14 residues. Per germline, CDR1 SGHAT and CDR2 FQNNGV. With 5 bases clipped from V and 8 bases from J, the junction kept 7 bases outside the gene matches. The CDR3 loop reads CASSRQGMGEKLFF. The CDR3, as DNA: TGTGCCAGCAGCCGACAGGGGATGGGGGAAAAACTGTTTTTT.

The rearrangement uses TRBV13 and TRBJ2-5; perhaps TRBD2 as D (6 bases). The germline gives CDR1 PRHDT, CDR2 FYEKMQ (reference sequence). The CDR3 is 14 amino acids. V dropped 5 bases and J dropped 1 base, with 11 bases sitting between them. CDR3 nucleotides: TGTGCCAGCAGCCCCAGTAGCGGCCAAGAGACCCAGTACTTC. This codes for CASSPSSGQETQYF.

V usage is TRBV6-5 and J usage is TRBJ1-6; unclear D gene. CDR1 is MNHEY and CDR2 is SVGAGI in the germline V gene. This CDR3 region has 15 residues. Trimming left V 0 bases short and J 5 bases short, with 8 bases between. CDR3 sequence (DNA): TGTGCCAGCAGTTACTCCCGGGAAAATAATTCACCCCTCCACTTT. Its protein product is CASSYSRENNSPLHF.

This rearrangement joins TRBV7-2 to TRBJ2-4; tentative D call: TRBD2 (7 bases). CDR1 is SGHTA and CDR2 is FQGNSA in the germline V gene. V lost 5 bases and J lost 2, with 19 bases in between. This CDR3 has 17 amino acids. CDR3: CASSQGGGGLTKNIQYF. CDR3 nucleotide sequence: TGTGCCAGCAGCCAGGGTGGGGGGGGCTTAACCAAAAACATTCAGTACTTC.

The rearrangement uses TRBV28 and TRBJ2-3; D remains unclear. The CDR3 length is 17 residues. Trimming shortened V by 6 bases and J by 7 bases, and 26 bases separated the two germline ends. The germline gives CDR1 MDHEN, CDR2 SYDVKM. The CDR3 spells CASSLTEGGPRAYTQYF. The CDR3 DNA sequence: TGTGCCAGCAGCCTCACGGAAGGTGGGCCGAGAGCATATACGCAGTATTTT.

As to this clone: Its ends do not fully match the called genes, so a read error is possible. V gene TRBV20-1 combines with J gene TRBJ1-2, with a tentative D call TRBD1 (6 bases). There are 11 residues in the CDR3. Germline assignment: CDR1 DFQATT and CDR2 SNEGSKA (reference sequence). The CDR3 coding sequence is TGCAGTGCTAGAGTGGGGGCCGCGGCCCCCTTC. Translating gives CSARVGAAAPF.

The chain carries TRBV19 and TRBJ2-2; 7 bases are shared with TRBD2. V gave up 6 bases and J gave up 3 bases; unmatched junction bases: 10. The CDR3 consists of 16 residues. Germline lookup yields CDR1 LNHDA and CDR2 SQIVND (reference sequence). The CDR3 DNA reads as TGTGCCAGTAGGTTTGGAGCGGGGACTTACACCGGGGAGCTGTTTTTT. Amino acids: CASRFGAGTYTGELFF.

As DNA, the CDR3 is TGTGCCAGCAGCCCCGGGACTACCTCCTACGAGCAGTACTTC. Residues: CASSPGTTSYEQYF. The J gene is TRBJ2-7, the V gene TRBV11-2; TRBD2 aligns across 7 bases. Per the germline V gene, CDR1 is SGHAT and CDR2 is FQNNGV. Trimming cost V 5 bases and J 0 bases; bases outside gene matches: 4. The CDR3 has 14 residues.

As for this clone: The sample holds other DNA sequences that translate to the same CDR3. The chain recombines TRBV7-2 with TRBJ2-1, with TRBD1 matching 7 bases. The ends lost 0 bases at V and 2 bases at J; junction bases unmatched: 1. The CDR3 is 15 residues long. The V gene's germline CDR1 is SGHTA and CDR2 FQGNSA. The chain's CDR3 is CASSLAGGTYNEQFF. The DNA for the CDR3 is TGTGCCAGCAGCTTAGCAGGGGGCACCTACAATGAGCAGTTCTTC.

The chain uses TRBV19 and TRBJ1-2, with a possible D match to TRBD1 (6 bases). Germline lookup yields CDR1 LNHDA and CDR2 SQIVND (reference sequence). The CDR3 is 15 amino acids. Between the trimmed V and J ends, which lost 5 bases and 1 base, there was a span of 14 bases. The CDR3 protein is CASSLRDTYNYGYTF. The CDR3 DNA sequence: TGTGCCAGTAGTTTAAGGGACACCTATAACTATGGCTACACCTTC.

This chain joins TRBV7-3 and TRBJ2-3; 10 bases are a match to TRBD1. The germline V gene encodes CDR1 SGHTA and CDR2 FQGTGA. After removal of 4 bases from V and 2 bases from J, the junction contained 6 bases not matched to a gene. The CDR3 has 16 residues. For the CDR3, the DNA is TGTGCCAGCAGCTCTGCTGGGACAGGGGTCACAGATACGCAGTATTTT. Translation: CASSSAGTGVTDTQYF.

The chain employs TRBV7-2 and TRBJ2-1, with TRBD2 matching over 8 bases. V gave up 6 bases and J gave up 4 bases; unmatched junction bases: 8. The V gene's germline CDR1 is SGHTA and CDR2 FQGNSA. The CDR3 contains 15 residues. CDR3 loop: CASSSNGLAYNEQFF. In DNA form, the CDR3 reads TGTGCCAGCAGTAGTAACGGACTAGCTTACAATGAGCAGTTCTTC.

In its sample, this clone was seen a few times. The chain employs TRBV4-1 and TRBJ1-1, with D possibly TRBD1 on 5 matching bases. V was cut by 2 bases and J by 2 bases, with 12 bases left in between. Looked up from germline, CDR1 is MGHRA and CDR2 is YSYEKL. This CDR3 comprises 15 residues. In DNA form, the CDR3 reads TGCGCCAGCAGCCAATTATCGACAGTAAACACTGAAGCTTTCTTT. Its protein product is CASSQLSTVNTEAFF.

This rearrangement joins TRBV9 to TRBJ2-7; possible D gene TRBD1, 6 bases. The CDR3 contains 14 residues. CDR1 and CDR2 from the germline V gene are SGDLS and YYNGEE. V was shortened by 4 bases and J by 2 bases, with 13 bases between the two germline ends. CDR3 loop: CASSPRQEAYEQYF. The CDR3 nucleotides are TGTGCCAGCAGCCCCCGACAGGAGGCCTACGAGCAGTACTTC.

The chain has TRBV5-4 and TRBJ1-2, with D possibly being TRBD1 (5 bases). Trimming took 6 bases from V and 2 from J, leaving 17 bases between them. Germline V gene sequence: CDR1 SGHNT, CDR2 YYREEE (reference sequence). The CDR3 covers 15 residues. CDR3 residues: CASTRGGVFNYGYTF. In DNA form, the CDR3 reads TGTGCCAGCACCCGCGGAGGGGTCTTCAACTATGGCTACACCTTC.

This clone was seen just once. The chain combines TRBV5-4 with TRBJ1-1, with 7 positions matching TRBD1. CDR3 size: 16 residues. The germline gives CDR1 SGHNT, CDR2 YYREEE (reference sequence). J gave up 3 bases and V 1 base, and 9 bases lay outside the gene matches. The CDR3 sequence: CASSLFRGLYDTEAFF. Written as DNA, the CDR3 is TGTGCCAGCAGCTTGTTCAGGGGGTTGTACGACACTGAAGCTTTCTTT.

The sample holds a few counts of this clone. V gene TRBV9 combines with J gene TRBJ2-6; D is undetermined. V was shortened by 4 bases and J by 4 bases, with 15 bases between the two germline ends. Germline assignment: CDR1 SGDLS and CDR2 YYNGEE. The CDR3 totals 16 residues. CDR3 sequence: CASSPGRRMGANVLTF. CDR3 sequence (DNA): TGTGCCAGCAGCCCGGGTCGACGGATGGGGGCCAACGTCCTGACTTTC.

The CDR3 sequence is CATSRESPGLDTQYF. The CDR3 DNA reads as TGTGCCACCAGCAGAGAGTCCCCGGGATTAGATACGCAGTATTTT. The chain couples TRBV15 to TRBJ2-3; weak D call: TRBD2 (5 bases). The CDR3 length is 15 residues. Germline CDR1 and CDR2: LNHNV and YYDKDF (reference sequence). V shed 0 bases and J shed 5 bases, with 12 bases lying between them. The complete variable domain, with remaining parts taken from reference TRBV15 and TRBJ2-3, reads DAMVIQNPRYQVTQFGKPVTLSCSQTLNHNVMYWYQQKSSQAPKLLFHYYDKDFNNEADTPDNFQSRRPNTSFCFLDIRSPGLGDTAMYLCATSRESPGLDTQYFGPGTRLTVL.

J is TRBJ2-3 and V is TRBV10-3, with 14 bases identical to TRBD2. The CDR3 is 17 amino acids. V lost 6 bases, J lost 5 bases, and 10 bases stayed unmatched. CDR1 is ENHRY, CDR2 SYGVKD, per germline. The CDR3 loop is CAISGLAGGAGGDTQYF. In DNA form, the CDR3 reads TGTGCCATCAGCGGACTAGCGGGGGGTGCCGGGGGAGATACGCAGTATTTT.

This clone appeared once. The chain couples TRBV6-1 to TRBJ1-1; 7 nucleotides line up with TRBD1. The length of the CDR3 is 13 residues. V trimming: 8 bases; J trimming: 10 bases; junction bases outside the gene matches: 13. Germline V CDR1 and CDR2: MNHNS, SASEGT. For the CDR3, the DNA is TGTGCCAGCGGATCGTCTACAGGGGAGCTAGCTTTCTTT. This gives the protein CASGSSTGELAFF.

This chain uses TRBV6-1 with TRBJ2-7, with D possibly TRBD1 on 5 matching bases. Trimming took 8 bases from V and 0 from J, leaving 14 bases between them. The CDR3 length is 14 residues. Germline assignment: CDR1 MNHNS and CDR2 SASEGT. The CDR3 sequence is CASGAATVSYEQYF. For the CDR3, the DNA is TGTGCCAGCGGAGCAGCGACAGTCTCCTACGAGCAGTACTTC.

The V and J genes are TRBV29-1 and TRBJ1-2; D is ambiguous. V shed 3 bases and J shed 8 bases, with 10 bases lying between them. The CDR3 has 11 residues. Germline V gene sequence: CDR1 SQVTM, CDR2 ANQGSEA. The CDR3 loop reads CSVEARQGYTF. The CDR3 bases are TGCAGCGTTGAGGCCAGGCAGGGCTACACCTTC.